Detailed here is one T cell receptor (beta chain). This CDR3 spans 13 amino acids. TRAV- and TRBV-specific primers were used for first-strand cDNA, which covered alpha and beta chains. TCRs were amplified for roughly 20 PCR cycles with a constant-region primer and V-primer adapter. TCRdb re-analysed the reads in MiXCR, keeping a single row per CDR3 protein. The sample records 13,000 to 15,000 distinct CDR3 sequences, approximately 68% being singletons. The treatment that donors received included nivolumab, ipilimumab, aspirin, low-dose cyclophosphamide and low-dose radiotherapy. This sample is drawn from a study of low-dose radiotherapy and immunotherapy resistance in tumors. On the study more broadly: Dosing for Cohort 2 consisted of 1 Gy per fraction every two weeks, reaching a total of 13 Gy over 26 weeks. Intravenous ipilimumab 1 mg/kg every six weeks was given with nivolumab 240 mg every two weeks.

V and J are TRBV21-1 and TRBJ2-7. TRBV21-1 is tagged as a pseudogene. The TCR sequence derives from a human donor with advanced metastatic prostate, ovarian, gallbladder or colorectal cancer (not recorded which). This table probably holds off-target reads from a library built for another chain. CDR3 sequence (DNA): TGTGCCAGCAGCAATTTAGGGTCCTACGAGCAGTACTTC. Translation: CASSNLGSYEQYF.